Reported below is one T cell receptor (beta chain). Antigen specificity is unknown. Deletions cut 5 bases from V and 9 bases from J, with 16 bases between. The CDR3 sequence is 13 residues long. In germline, CDR1 is SGHTA, CDR2 FQGTGA. The sample originates from a study of graft-versus-host responses after intestinal transplantation. Study overall: Multivisceral, liver-intestinal, or isolated intestinal grafts were transplanted into recipients.

Measured with immunoSEQ multiplex PCR; TCRdb has only the in-frame clones, and not every one. The sample yields approximately 37,000 clones, approximately 95% seen once. General observations from the study: Early post-transplant declines in HvG were associated with peak levels of circulating GvH clones. Researchers found GvH clones in recipient marrow, and some showed up first in ileum or blood.

The sequence was collected from a human patient who received an intestinal transplant, so some T cells may come from the graft donor. The starting material was PBMCs, obtained almost 750 days after intestinal transplantation. The chain combines TRBV7-3 with TRBJ1-2, with TRBD1 as a possible D gene (5 bases). For the CDR3, the DNA is TGTGCCAGCAGCAAAACTTCAGGGAGCAGCTACACCTTC. Amino acids: CASSKTSGSSYTF.